This T cell receptor beta chain was observed in a study of naive and memory T cell subsets. A UMI-containing oligonucleotide was joined by 3' ligation to the TCR cDNA template. Whole blood, over 2 ml, came from adult healthy volunteers. Unsorted total RNA, about 1 to 1,100 ng, was DNase treated before reverse transcription. Ligated cDNA underwent four rounds of PCR with nested alpha and beta constant region primers and SP2. For blood and skin samples, reverse transcription used TCR alpha and beta constant primers. TCRdb re-derived calls from the 5' RACE reads in MiXCR, one entry per CDR3 protein. The sample holds over 50,000 distinct CDR3 sequences, around 7.3% seen once. The germline V gene has CDR1 MNHEY and CDR2 SVGAGI. V shed 7 bases and J 2 bases; nucleotides not matched to a gene: 6. The CDR3 contains 16 residues. The study, taken as a whole, reports: TCR transcript changes with activation or differentiation may affect this RNA method.

On this clonotype itself: As yet, its antigen is unknown.

The receptor was isolated from a female donor in good health. The gene calls are TRBV6-5 and TRBJ2-6; TRBD2 agrees at 9 bases. The CDR3 loop reads CASTLAGAPGANVLTF. CDR3 coding DNA: TGTGCCAGCACCTTAGCGGGGGCCCCTGGGGCCAACGTCCTGACTTTC.